The 26 T cell receptor beta chains below were found in one sample sequenced in a study of response to subunit inactivated influenza vaccine. TCRdb independently ran MiXCR on the RT-PCR reads; one entry per CDR3 protein. Of 500,000 to 550,000 distinct CDR3 sequences in the sample, roughly a quarter were seen once. This same sample was also part of a study on T cells expressing NK-cell markers. As reported in that work: TCR beta libraries carry UMIs added by 5'RACE template switching.

The sequences come from CD4+ T cells sorted from PBMCs, collected 12 days after vaccination. The receptors were sampled from a man in his forties or fifties who received an inactivated influenza vaccine.

This clonotype was observed a few times. The genes are TRBV24-1 and TRBJ2-5; no clear D gene. V dropped 4 bases and J dropped 2 bases, with 13 bases sitting between them. Per germline, CDR1 KGHDR and CDR2 SFDVKD. The CDR3 is made up of 15 amino acids. CDR3 nucleotides: TGTGCCACCAGTGACACCTCGAGGCCTCAAGAGACCCAGTACTTC. Protein product: CATSDTSRPQETQYF.

This clonotype has just one count. The V call is TRBV12-3 or TRBV12-4, the J call TRBJ2-1; the match to TRBD2 covers 7 bases. There are 16 residues in the CDR3. V dropped 5 bases and J dropped 9; count of bases not matched to a gene: 16. CDR3 sequence reads: CASSPAKRGLITEQFF. In DNA, the CDR3 is TGTGCCAGCAGTCCGGCCAAGCGGGGACTAATAACTGAGCAGTTCTTC.

This clonotype came up many times. The J gene is TRBJ2-3, the V gene TRBV4-1, with 8 bases that match TRBD2. The CDR3 spans 14 residues. After removal of 1 base from V and 4 bases from J, the junction contained 1 base not matched to a gene. Germline CDR1 is MGHRA and CDR2 is YSYEKL. The CDR3 DNA sequence: TGCGCCAGCAGCCAAGCGGGGGGGGCAGATACGCAGTATTTT. It yields the protein CASSQAGGADTQYF.

The chain recombines TRBV27 with TRBJ1-6, with 10 bases identical to TRBD1. Germline CDR1 and CDR2: MNHEY and SMNVEV (reference sequence). There are 16 residues in the CDR3. V lost 4 bases to trimming and J lost 9 bases; unmatched junction nucleotides: 9. CDR3 DNA: TGTGCCAGCAGTTACCGCCGGGACAGGGGCGGTTCACCCCTCCACTTT. This gives the protein CASSYRRDRGGSPLHF.

This clonotype appeared a few times. One junction end does not reproduce the germline sequence, and a read error may be involved. The CDR3 reads CASTLGTVTNEKLFF. The DNA of the CDR3 is TGCGCCAGCACCTTGGGGACAGTCACTAATGAAAAACTGTTTTTT. The chain employs TRBV5-1 and TRBJ1-4, with 7 positions matching TRBD1. The CDR3 is made up of 15 amino acids. Germline loops: CDR1 SGHRS, CDR2 YFSETQ.

The CDR3 nucleotides read TGTGCCAGTATCGGGCGCTCTGGGGCCAACGTCCTGACTTTC. Protein product: CASIGRSGANVLTF. The chain recombines TRBV19 with TRBJ2-6, with unresolved D. Germline CDR1 and CDR2: LNHDA and SQIVND (reference sequence). There are 14 residues in the CDR3. V was shortened by 7 bases and J by 0 bases, with 7 bases between the two germline ends.

The chain combines TRBV9 with TRBJ2-1; 7 bases map to TRBD1. The V and J ends lost 1 base and 6 bases, in that order; junction bases with no gene match: 10. This CDR3 region has 16 residues. Germline CDR1 and CDR2: SGDLS and YYNGEE. The CDR3 DNA is TGTGCCAGCAGCGTAATAGACAGGGAGATTCGCAATGAGCAGTTCTTC. Encoded protein: CASSVIDREIRNEQFF.

In its sample, this clonotype was seen a few times. V usage is TRBV7-2 and J usage is TRBJ2-3, with TRBD1 identical over 7 bases. The CDR3 spans 16 residues. Trimming took 4 bases from V and 3 from J; bases not matched to a gene: 10. Germline CDR1 SGHTA, CDR2 FQGNSA. The CDR3 sequence: CASSSDRASRTDTQYF. The CDR3 DNA follows: TGTGCCAGCAGCTCTGACAGGGCCTCTAGGACAGATACGCAGTATTTT. The full variable domain, completed using reference TRBV7-2 and TRBJ2-3, is GAGVSQSPSNKVTEKGKDVELRCDPISGHTALYWYRQSLGQGLEFLIYFQGNSAPDKSGLPSDRFSAERTGGSVSTLTIQRTQQEDSAVYLCASSSDRASRTDTQYFGPGTRLTVL.

There are a few counts of this clonotype. The rearrangement uses TRBV2 and TRBJ2-7, with TRBD1 matching over 7 bases. Germline loops: CDR1 SNHLY, CDR2 FYNNEI. This CDR3 spans 13 amino acids. V gave up 6 bases and J gave up 8 bases; unmatched junction bases: 10. The CDR3 DNA is TGTGCCAGCAGAGACAGGGTTTTATTCCAGCAGTACTTC. Encoded protein: CASRDRVLFQQYF.

This clonotype was picked up a small number of times. The CDR3 sequence: CASILTGGGTSTDTQYF. The CDR3 DNA reads TGTGCCAGCATCCTCACAGGAGGTGGGACTAGCACAGATACGCAGTATTTT. V is TRBV12-3 or TRBV12-4 and J is TRBJ2-3, with a possible D match to TRBD2 (6 bases). The CDR3 sequence is 17 residues long. V lost 7 bases and J 0 bases, leaving 20 bases between the germline ends.

This clonotype was picked up a small number of times. The V call is TRBV20-1, the J call TRBJ2-2; the D is unclear. The germline V gene encodes CDR1 DFQATT and CDR2 SNEGSKA (reference sequence). Trimming left V 1 base short and J 6 bases short, with 12 bases between. The CDR3 contains 14 residues. CDR3 nucleotide sequence: TGCAGTGCTAGAGCACAATACAGTTCCGGGGAGCTGTTTTTT. It is translated as CSARAQYSSGELFF.

The rearrangement uses TRBV12-3 or TRBV12-4 and TRBJ1-4; TRBD1 is a possible D gene (5 bases). The CDR3 is 14 residues long. Trimming removed 10 bases from V and 5 bases from J, with 17 bases in between. This chain's CDR3 is CATARRGLNEKLFF. As DNA, the CDR3 is TGTGCCACCGCGAGGAGGGGCCTGAATGAAAAACTGTTTTTT.

The chain combines TRBV28 with TRBJ1-1; D may be TRBD1 (6 bases). This CDR3 has 15 residues. The V and J ends lost 6 bases and 5 bases respectively, with 19 bases between them. Germline V gene sequence: CDR1 MDHEN, CDR2 SYDVKM. The CDR3 reads CASSWGGKGDTEAFF. CDR3 DNA sequence: TGTGCCAGCAGCTGGGGGGGAAAGGGGGATACTGAAGCTTTCTTT.

The chain recombines TRBV5-1 with TRBJ1-4; perhaps TRBD1 as D (5 bases). Deletions cut 3 bases from V and 5 bases from J, with 11 bases between. The CDR3 extends over 14 amino acids. Germline V gene sequence: CDR1 SGHRS, CDR2 YFSETQ. The CDR3 is CASSSGQPNEKLFF. Here the CDR3 DNA reads TGCGCCAGCAGCTCGGGGCAGCCGAATGAAAAACTGTTTTTT.

V usage is TRBV20-1 and J usage is TRBJ1-1; possible D gene TRBD1, 5 bases. Deletions cut 2 bases from V and 6 bases from J, with 13 bases between. This CDR3 is 13 amino acids long. CDR1 DFQATT and CDR2 SNEGSKA come from the germline V gene (reference sequence). Here the CDR3 reads CSARRGWVPEAFF. The CDR3 DNA reads TGCAGTGCTAGACGGGGGTGGGTTCCTGAAGCTTTCTTT.

V is TRBV5-1 and J is TRBJ2-2; 11 positions agree with TRBD2. CDR1 and CDR2 (germline): SGHRS, YFSETQ. With 4 bases clipped from V and 6 bases from J, the junction kept 14 bases outside the gene matches. The CDR3 is 18 residues long. DNA for the CDR3: TGCGCCAGCAGCGTTGGGGATCTAGCGGGAGGTGTCCCCGGGGAGCTGTTTTTT. This translates into CASSVGDLAGGVPGELFF.

This chain uses TRBV18 with TRBJ1-2; 7 nucleotides align to TRBD1. The CDR3 sequence is 18 residues long. Germline CDR1 reads KGHSH; CDR2 reads LQKENI. After removal of 2 bases from V and 1 base from J, the junction contained 13 bases not matched to a gene. CDR3 sequence (DNA): TGTGCCAGCTCACCATCTTCGGGACAGCATTTCTATAACTATGGCTACACCTTC. Its protein is CASSPSSGQHFYNYGYTF.

This clonotype showed up just a few times. The rearrangement uses TRBV2 and TRBJ1-1; D is perhaps TRBD1 (5 bases). V was pared by 7 bases and J by 5 bases, with 17 bases between. Looked up from germline, CDR1 is SNHLY and CDR2 is FYNNEI. The CDR3 spans 14 residues. CDR3 in amino acids: CASIEGLWGTEAFF. CDR3 nucleotides: TGTGCCAGCATAGAAGGACTTTGGGGGACTGAAGCTTTCTTT.

This clonotype was counted a few times. The chain uses TRBV20-1 and TRBJ2-5, with D maybe TRBD2 (6 bases). CDR1 is DFQATT, CDR2 SNEGSKA, per germline (reference sequence). V was shortened by 0 bases and J by 7 bases, with 9 bases between the two germline ends. This CDR3 has 12 amino acids. CDR3 loop: CSAREQLATQYF. The CDR3 nucleotides read TGCAGTGCTAGAGAACAACTAGCGACCCAGTACTTC.

Notes on this clonotype: Given a much more abundant clone one base away, this may be a read error. The CDR3 region is CASSLEGFRPHEQYF. As DNA, the CDR3 is TGTGCCAGCAGTTTAGAAGGTTTTCGGCCCCACGAGCAGTACTTC. The chain has TRBV12-3 or TRBV12-4 and TRBJ2-7; D unresolved. The CDR3 has 15 residues. Trimming stripped 1 base from V and 5 bases from J, with 15 bases between.

This clonotype was seen only a few times. The DNA of the CDR3 is TGTGCCTGGAGTCGACAGCACAATGAGCAGTTCTTC. Its protein is CAWSRQHNEQFF. The rearrangement links TRBV30 to TRBJ2-1; D may be TRBD1 (5 bases). V was pared by 2 bases and J by 5 bases, with 7 bases between. This CDR3 is built from 12 residues. Germline V gene lookup returns CDR1 GTSNPN and CDR2 SVGIG (reference sequence).

This clonotype has a handful of counts. This chain joins TRBV7-9 and TRBJ2-5; 11 bases match TRBD2. CDR1 and CDR2 (germline): SEHNR, FQNEAQ (reference sequence). The CDR3 is 16 amino acids. J lost 1 base, V lost 3 bases, and 4 bases had no gene match. This CDR3 is CASSFLSGRAQETQYF. As DNA, the CDR3 is TGTGCCAGCAGCTTTCTTAGCGGGAGGGCCCAAGAGACCCAGTACTTC.

This clonotype was seen a few times. This chain links TRBV12-3 or TRBV12-4 with TRBJ2-7; no firm D call. This CDR3 is 13 amino acids long. Trimming took off 1 base at V and 2 bases at J, with 6 bases between the two ends. The CDR3 coding sequence is TGTGCCAGCAGTTTAGTTCTTACCTACGAGCAGTACTTC. Its translation: CASSLVLTYEQYF.

This chain links TRBV10-1 with TRBJ2-5, with D unresolved. Trimming removed 4 bases from V and 7 bases from J, with 13 bases in between. The CDR3 covers 13 residues. CDR1 is WNHNN and CDR2 is SYGVQD in the germline V gene (reference sequence). This CDR3 is CASSGHAFGTQYF. DNA of the CDR3: TGCGCCAGCAGTGGCCATGCTTTCGGGACCCAGTACTTC.

The V call is TRBV7-9, the J call TRBJ2-3; D gene uncertain. The CDR3 runs to 12 residues. V was cut by 4 bases and J by 6 bases, with 8 bases left in between. CDR1 is SEHNR and CDR2 is FQNEAQ in the germline V gene (reference sequence). The CDR3 coding sequence is TGTGCCAGCAGCTACCCATGGGATACGCAGTATTTT. Protein: CASSYPWDTQYF.

This clonotype turned up a few times. V and J are TRBV6-2 or TRBV6-3 and TRBJ2-7; 10 bases align to TRBD2. CDR1 and CDR2 from the germline V gene are MNHEY and SVGEGT. V gave up 6 bases and J gave up 8 bases; unmatched junction bases: 10. The CDR3 is made up of 14 amino acids. The CDR3 here is CASSNSGRAPQQYF. The CDR3 region has the DNA TGTGCCAGCAGCAACAGCGGGAGGGCCCCCCAGCAGTACTTC.